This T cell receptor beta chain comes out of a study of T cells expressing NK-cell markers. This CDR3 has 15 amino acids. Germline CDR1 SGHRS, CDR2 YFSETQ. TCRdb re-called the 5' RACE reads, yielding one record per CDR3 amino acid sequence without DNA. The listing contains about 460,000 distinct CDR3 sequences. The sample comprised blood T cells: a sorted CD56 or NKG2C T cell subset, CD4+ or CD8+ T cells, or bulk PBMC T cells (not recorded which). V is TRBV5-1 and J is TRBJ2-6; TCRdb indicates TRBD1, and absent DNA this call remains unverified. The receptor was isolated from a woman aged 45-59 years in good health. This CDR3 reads CASSPQGPGANVLTF.